The rows below give T cell receptor beta chains drawn from one sample of a study of identical twins. TCRdb fed the 5' RACE reads into MiXCR, producing one record per CDR3 protein. The sample records a few hundred thousand distinct CDR3 sequences, around 20% being singletons. Material for sequencing was naive T cells sorted from blood. The receptors were gathered from a man over 45 in good health. The CDR3 runs from the conserved cysteine through the conserved F or W. The order of the fields is V gene, CDR3 protein.

v_call: TRBV28; cdr3_aa: CASSSGTSGRPDTQYF
v_call: TRBV29-1; cdr3_aa: CSVRQGSYEQYF
v_call: TRBV20-1; cdr3_aa: CSARSGLPNNEQFF
v_call: TRBV20-1; cdr3_aa: CSAQGGIEQFF
v_call: TRBV20-1; cdr3_aa: CSARARSMTYEQYF
v_call: TRBV12-3/TRBV12-4; cdr3_aa: CASSLSSASYEQYF
v_call: TRBV20-1; cdr3_aa: CSAPRQGTDTQYF
v_call: TRBV18; cdr3_aa: CASSLIGPAGANVLTF
v_call: TRBV12-3/TRBV12-4; cdr3_aa: CASTNGRGENEQFF
v_call: TRBV7-8; cdr3_aa: CASSLAASGGTSTGELFF
v_call: TRBV7-4; cdr3_aa: CASRCGKRGGLNTEAFF
v_call: TRBV11-3; cdr3_aa: CASSSTWGASNEQFF
v_call: TRBV5-4; cdr3_aa: CASRSNREPNIQYF
v_call: TRBV6-2/TRBV6-3; cdr3_aa: CASRPHRGLQETQYF